The sequence of this T cell receptor (beta chain) was determined in a study of vaccination and CD4 T cells after COVID-19. The wider study: Blood was drawn a median around 72 days post second dose, range 14 to 241.

The V end lost 1 base, the J end lost 6 bases, and 7 bases lay between the germline ends. The CDR3 covers 12 residues. Per the germline V gene, CDR1 is DFQATT and CDR2 is SNEGSKA (reference sequence). Treatment here: approximately 9-day PBMC culture with coronavirus spike peptide pools or control peptides (ViraFEST assay). Sequenced with the Oncomine TCR Beta short-read assay was DNA taken from cultured CD4+ T cells. Investigators isolated genomic DNA from cultured CD4+ T cells. In TCRdb, the PCR reads were re-called with MiXCR into one record per CDR3 protein. In the table there are 20,000 to 25,000 distinct CDR3 sequences, about half of which are singletons. This clonotype was seen a few times. The antigen remains undetermined.

The receptor was derived from a human donor who had recovered from COVID-19. V and J are TRBV20-1 and TRBJ1-5, with D hard to call. Sequencing was carried out using CD4+ T cells from blood, cultured in vitro. The CDR3 region is CSARVGGQPQHF. The CDR3, as DNA: TGCAGTGCTAGAGTGGGAGGTCAGCCCCAGCATTTT.